The 4 T cell receptor beta chains reported below all come from one sample, sequenced in a study of OX40 agonist ivuxolimab in advanced cancers. Repertoires were generated with immunoSEQ multiplex PCR, while TCRdb's copy carries only in-frame clones and drops some. The table lists about 68,000 clones, roughly 82% of them singletons. The sample in question was CD4+ or CD8+ T cells sorted from blood, obtained in a trial of the OX40 agonist ivuxolimab. All receptors derive from an adult with an advanced solid tumor such as melanoma, head and neck, liver or kidney cancer.

This chain links TRBV15 with TRBJ1-5, with TRBD1 identical over 9 bases. CDR1 is LNHNV and CDR2 is YYDKDF in the germline V gene (reference sequence). The V segment lost 3 bases and the J segment 2 bases; nucleotides outside the gene matches: 2. The CDR3 is made up of 15 amino acids. The CDR3 reads CATSSTGGRNQPQHF. The CDR3 DNA is TGTGCCACCAGCAGTACAGGGGGCCGCAATCAGCCCCAGCATTTT.

CDR3 region: CASSDGTAGNTIYF. The CDR3 nucleotides are TGTGCCAGCAGTGACGGGACAGCCGGAAACACCATATATTTT. The chain links TRBV28 to TRBJ1-3, with 7 bases fitting TRBD1. With V trimmed by 5 bases and J by 4 bases, 5 bases remained unmatched. CDR3 length: 14 residues. The germline V gene encodes CDR1 MDHEN and CDR2 SYDVKM.

This sequence joins TRBV20-1 and TRBJ2-7; D gene ambiguous. This CDR3 comprises 11 residues. With 2 bases removed from V and 12 bases from J, the gap between germline ends came to 14 bases. Germline CDR1 and CDR2: DFQATT and SNEGSKA (reference sequence). The CDR3 region has the DNA TGCAGTGCTAGACTAGAAGTAAATGCGTACTTC. Its translation: CSARLEVNAYF.

This chain uses TRBV10-3 with TRBJ2-2; D is tentatively TRBD1 or TRBD2 (5 bases each). V was shortened by 9 bases and J by 0 bases, with 14 bases between the two germline ends. The germline CDR1 and CDR2 sequences are ENHRY and SYGVKD. The CDR3 is made up of 15 amino acids. CDR3 protein: CAILTGTTNTGELFF. CDR3 DNA: TGTGCCATTCTGACCGGGACGACGAACACCGGGGAGCTGTTTTTT.